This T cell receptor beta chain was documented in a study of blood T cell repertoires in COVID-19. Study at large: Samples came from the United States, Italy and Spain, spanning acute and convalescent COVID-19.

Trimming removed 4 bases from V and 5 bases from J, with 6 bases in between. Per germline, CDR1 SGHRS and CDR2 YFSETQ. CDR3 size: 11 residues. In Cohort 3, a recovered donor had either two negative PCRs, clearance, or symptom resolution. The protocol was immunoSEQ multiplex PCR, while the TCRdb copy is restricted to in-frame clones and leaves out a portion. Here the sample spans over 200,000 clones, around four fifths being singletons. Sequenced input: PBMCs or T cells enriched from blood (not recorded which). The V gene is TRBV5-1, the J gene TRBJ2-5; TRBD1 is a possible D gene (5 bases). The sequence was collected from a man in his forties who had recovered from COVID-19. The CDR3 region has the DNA TGCGCCAGCAGCACAGGCGAGACCCAGTACTTC. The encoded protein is CASSTGETQYF.